This T cell receptor (beta chain) was identified during a study of T cell responses to AZD1222 COVID-19 vaccine. This table comes from immunoSEQ multiplex PCR, and its TCRdb copy is limited to in-frame clones, with some not included. The data show roughly 97,000 clones, about 88% seen once. The CDR3 has 11 residues. Germline V lookup: CDR1 SGHTA, CDR2 FQGNSA. V was pared by 4 bases and J by 7 bases, with 7 bases between. Study-wide points: Donors in the cohort were predominantly white British and more often female, and clonal diversity was possibly underestimated. Increases in Spike-specific TCR breadth and depth were seen after two AZD1222 doses. Nearly half of spike-specific TCRs reportedly go after variant regions that carry no mutations. Along spike, vaccine-associated CD4 TCRs were found throughout, with dominance at 160-218 and 743-854.

A note on this clone: The antigen is not known.

Material: peripheral blood, obtained on day 0 of AZD1222 vaccination. The chain combines TRBV7-2 with TRBJ1-2; D gene uncertain. The sequence came from an adult in good health. DNA of the CDR3: TGTGCCAGCAGCTCGACATTTGGCTACACCTTC. Translation: CASSSTFGYTF.